This T cell receptor beta chain comes out of a study of identical twins. Germline V lookup: CDR1 SSHAT, CDR2 FNYEAQ (reference sequence). The CDR3 consists of 14 residues. Template switching (which added a universal primer site) was used, and cDNA carried unique molecular identifiers. TCRdb reanalysed the 5' RACE reads using MiXCR and keeps one entry per CDR3 protein. The sample consists of 210,000 or so distinct CDR3 sequences, around 8.1% of them appearing once. This clonotype was counted many times. Mismatch with germline at one junction end may stem from a read error. The data also belong to a second study, concerning yellow fever vaccine responses in identical twins.

The sequenced sample consisted of memory (CD45RO+) T cells sorted from blood. This sequence originates from a woman aged 18 to 35 in good health. The chain employs TRBV7-7 and TRBJ2-7; D remains unclear. CDR3 nucleotide sequence: TGTGCTAGCAGCCCTGACGCAGCTACCTACGAGCAGTACTTC. Translated: CASSPDAATYEQYF.